A single sample gave rise to the 28 T cell receptor beta chains below, sequenced in a study of blood T cell repertoires in COVID-19 (dated by TCRdb to the early 2020s). Libraries were built with the immunoSEQ multiplex PCR assay. TCRdb mirrors the immuneACCESS table, restricted to in-frame sequences. Some clones are absent from its copies; in checked studies, under half trace to an unresolved V gene, and the reason for the others is unknown. The sample table shows 120,000 to 150,000 clones, and about 85% are seen once. Around 2.5% of the sample rests with the top ten. The sequenced sample was peripheral blood. Receptor source: a human donor with acute or convalescent COVID-19. The donor label of this sample is uncertain.

The rearrangement links TRBV5-6 to TRBJ1-1, with D unclear. Trimming pared 6 bases from V and 7 bases from J, leaving 16 bases between. Germline V gene sequence: CDR1 SGHDT, CDR2 YYEEEE. The CDR3 contains 13 residues. Written as DNA, the CDR3 is TGTGCCAGCACACAGACGGAAGACCATGAAGCTTTCTTT. Protein: CASTQTEDHEAFF.

This sequence joins TRBV13 and TRBJ2-5; tentatively, D is TRBD1 (5 bases). V dropped 5 bases and J dropped 8 bases, with 15 bases sitting between them. Per the germline V gene, CDR1 is PRHDT and CDR2 is FYEKMQ (reference sequence). The CDR3 is 13 amino acids. The CDR3 DNA sequence: TGTGCCAGCAGCGCGGACACCCTGAATACCCAGTACTTC. It encodes CASSADTLNTQYF.

The CDR3 nucleotides read TGTGCCAGCAGCCCGAGCGCCTTGGGCAATCAGCCCCAGCATTTT. Translation gives CASSPSALGNQPQHF. V gene TRBV5-6 combines with J gene TRBJ1-5; no clear D gene. Germline V gene data show CDR1 as SGHDT and CDR2 as YYEEEE. Trimming shortened V by 4 bases and J by 2 bases, and 13 bases separated the two germline ends. The CDR3 extends over 15 amino acids.

This sequence joins TRBV3-1 (or the pseudogene TRBV3-2) and TRBJ2-3, with 7 bases aligning to TRBD2. Germline lookup yields CDR1 LGHDT and CDR2 YNNKEL (reference sequence). Losses at the gene ends were 0 bases for V and 4 bases for J; bases not matched to a gene: 4. The length of the CDR3 is 15 residues. The CDR3 region is CASSQDSGRSDTQYF. CDR3 bases: TGTGCCAGCAGCCAAGATTCCGGGAGGTCAGATACGCAGTATTTT.

The chain couples TRBV2 to TRBJ2-3; no reliable D call. The CDR3 contains 13 residues. Per germline, CDR1 SNHLY and CDR2 FYNNEI. Trimming took 5 bases from V and 8 from J, leaving 14 bases between them. The CDR3 nucleotides are TGTGCCAGCAGTTTGCTCCAATACGGTACGCAGTATTTT. It codes for CASSLLQYGTQYF.

The chain carries TRBV19 and TRBJ2-5; no definite D call. CDR1 LNHDA and CDR2 SQIVND come from the germline V gene (reference sequence). Trimming shortened V by 0 bases and J by 5 bases, and 4 bases separated the two germline ends. CDR3 length: 12 amino acids. The CDR3 sequence is CASSIDRETQYF. The DNA for the CDR3 is TGTGCCAGTAGTATAGATCGGGAGACCCAGTACTTC.

This clone occurred a few times. This chain connects TRBV19 to TRBJ1-2; D call uncertain. This CDR3 has 14 amino acids. V was clipped by 3 bases and J by 6 bases, with 14 bases between them. Germline loops: CDR1 LNHDA, CDR2 SQIVND (reference sequence). The CDR3 sequence: CASSILGGLDGYTF. DNA for the CDR3: TGTGCCAGTAGTATCCTGGGAGGATTAGATGGCTACACCTTC.

The chain has TRBV30 and TRBJ1-4; 7 bases map to TRBD1. Germline values: CDR1 GTSNPN, CDR2 SVGIG (reference sequence). The CDR3 has 14 residues. V trimming: 2 bases; J trimming: 5 bases; junction bases outside the gene matches: 5. As DNA, the CDR3 is TGTGCCTGGAGTCAGACAGGGTTCAATGAAAAACTGTTTTTT. Amino acids: CAWSQTGFNEKLFF. The variable domain in full, with the rest retrieved from reference TRBV30 and TRBJ1-4, is SQTIHQWPATLVQPVGSPLSLECTVEGTSNPNLYWYRQAAGRGLQLLFYSVGIGQISSEVPQNLSASRPQDRQFILSSKKLLLSDSGFYLCAWSQTGFNEKLFFGSGTQLSVL.

The chain uses TRBV10-1 and TRBJ2-7; 10 bases fit TRBD1. This CDR3 comprises 15 residues. Germline assignment: CDR1 WNHNN and CDR2 SYGVQD (reference sequence). The ends lost 4 bases at V and 4 bases at J; junction bases unmatched: 7. The CDR3 DNA reads TGCGCCAGCAGTGTGACAGGGGGCGGAGGGTACGAGCAGTACGTC. It translates to CASSVTGGGGYEQYV.

J is TRBJ1-4 and V is TRBV6-1, with D unresolved. The germline V and J ends were trimmed by 2 bases and 2 bases, with 12 bases remaining between them. The CDR3 has 16 amino acids. Germline V lookup: CDR1 MNHNS, CDR2 SASEGT. CDR3 protein: CASSEMVAVTNEKLFF. As DNA, the CDR3 is TGTGCCAGCAGTGAAATGGTTGCAGTTACTAATGAAAAACTGTTTTTT.

This clone was seen only once. The V and J genes are TRBV28 and TRBJ2-7, with D perhaps TRBD1 (7 bases). The germline V gene has CDR1 MDHEN and CDR2 SYDVKM. Trimming removed 2 bases at V and 0 bases at J, with 11 bases between. This CDR3 is built from 15 residues. The CDR3 bases are TGTGCCAGCAGTTTAAGGGGGCGGGGCTCCTACGAGCAGTACGTC. Its protein is CASSLRGRGSYEQYV.

The sample holds one count of this clone. The V call is TRBV19, the J call TRBJ2-1; TRBD2 matches at 13 bases. Trimming took 5 bases from V and 2 from J; bases not matched to a gene: 6. Looked up from germline, CDR1 is LNHDA and CDR2 is SQIVND (reference sequence). CDR3 size: 17 residues. As DNA, the CDR3 is TGTGCCAGTAGTCCCCGGACTAGCGGGAGAACCTACAATGAGCAGTTCTTC. Its translation is CASSPRTSGRTYNEQFF.

The count of this clone is one. The chain links TRBV7-3 to TRBJ2-7; 9 bases map to TRBD2. Germline-derived CDR1 and CDR2 are SGHTA and FQGTGA. There are 18 residues in the CDR3. In DNA, the CDR3 is TGTGCCAGCAACTTACTAGCGGGCATCAGTCCCCCCCCCTACGAGCAGTACGTC. Its protein product is CASNLLAGISPPPYEQYV.

The gene calls are TRBV6-5 and TRBJ1-2, with TRBD1 as a possible D gene (6 bases). From germline, CDR1 is MNHEY and CDR2 SVGAGI. Deletions cut 8 bases from V and 2 bases from J, with 15 bases between. The length of the CDR3 is 14 residues. CDR3 in amino acids: CASHIGGANYGYTF. The DNA of the CDR3 is TGTGCCAGCCATATCGGGGGGGCAAACTATGGCTACACCTTC.

This sequence joins TRBV2 and TRBJ1-5, with D possibly matching TRBD1 (6 bases). Germline V CDR1 and CDR2: SNHLY, FYNNEI. V was shortened by 4 bases and J by 9 bases, with 16 bases between the two germline ends. The CDR3 spans 14 residues. The DNA for the CDR3 is TGTGCCAGCAGTGGAGGGGGATTTGGGCTGCCCCAGCATTTT. Translated: CASSGGGFGLPQHF. Together with reference TRBV2 and TRBJ1-5, the CDR3 gives the full variable domain: EPEVTQTPSHQVTQMGQEVILRCVPISNHLYFYWYRQILGQKVEFLVSFYNNEISEKSEIFDDQFSVERPDGSNFTLKIRSTKLEDSAMYFCASSGGGFGLPQHFGDGTRLSIL.

J is TRBJ1-1 and V is TRBV6-5; no reliable D call. Germline values: CDR1 MNHEY, CDR2 SVGAGI. The length of the CDR3 is 11 residues. The ends were cut back, 7 bases at V and 7 bases at J, with 10 bases in the middle. This CDR3 reads CASMTGLEAFF. The CDR3 region has the DNA TGTGCCAGCATGACTGGACTTGAAGCTTTCTTT.

The chain joins TRBV19 to TRBJ1-5; D not resolved. Trimming removed 1 base from V and 4 bases from J, with 14 bases in between. The CDR3 is made up of 16 amino acids. CDR1 is LNHDA, CDR2 SQIVND, per germline (reference sequence). CDR3 in DNA: TGTGCCAGTAGTATAGTGGCGGGGTATAGTAATCAGCCCCAGCATTTT. It yields the protein CASSIVAGYSNQPQHF.

The rearrangement joins TRBV7-3 to TRBJ2-5, with D possibly TRBD2 on 6 matching bases. Between the trimmed V and J ends, which lost 8 bases and 3 bases, there was a span of 16 bases. CDR3 length equals 14 residues. Germline CDR1 SGHTA, CDR2 FQGTGA. CDR3 sequence: CASAAGGQKETQYF. The CDR3 DNA is TGTGCCAGCGCCGCCGGGGGTCAGAAAGAGACCCAGTACTTC. The full variable domain, its missing parts supplied by reference TRBV7-3 and TRBJ2-5, is GAGVSQTPSNKVTEKGKYVELRCDPISGHTALYWYRQSLGQGPEFLIYFQGTGAADDSGLPNDRFFAVRPEGSVSTLKIQRTERGDSAVYLCASAAGGQKETQYFGPGTRLLVL.

This chain joins TRBV4-2 and TRBJ2-1; D unclear. Per the germline V gene, CDR1 is LGHNA and CDR2 is YNFKEQ. This CDR3 spans 17 amino acids. Trimming left V 0 bases short and J 2 bases short, with 14 bases between. The DNA of the CDR3 is TGTGCCAGCAGCCAAGAGGGCTCACAGTACCCCTACAATGAGCAGTTCTTC. It encodes CASSQEGSQYPYNEQFF.

The chain employs TRBV7-3 and TRBJ2-1; TRBD2 is a possible D gene (7 bases). V was trimmed by 5 bases and J by 2 bases, leaving 10 bases between them. CDR3 length: 14 residues. CDR1 SGHTA and CDR2 FQGTGA come from the germline V gene. As DNA, the CDR3 is TGTGCCAGCAGCCCCGGGGGGCCCTACAATGAGCAGTTCTTC. Residues: CASSPGGPYNEQFF.

This chain uses TRBV20-1 with TRBJ2-7; no firm D call. Deletions cut 3 bases from V and 6 bases from J, with 9 bases between. The CDR3 runs to 11 residues. CDR1 is DFQATT and CDR2 is SNEGSKA in the germline V gene (reference sequence). CDR3 sequence reads: CSASRHGEQYF. As DNA, the CDR3 is TGCAGTGCTAGCCGTCACGGCGAGCAGTACTTC.

The chain employs TRBV10-3 and TRBJ2-1; 9 bases are a match to TRBD1. The V and J ends lost 5 bases and 15 bases, in that order; junction bases with no gene match: 5. Germline CDR1 reads ENHRY; CDR2 reads SYGVKD. This CDR3 region has 11 residues. This CDR3 reads CAISRDREWFF. The CDR3 bases are TGTGCCATCAGTCGGGACAGGGAATGGTTCTTC.

This clone appeared a single time. The V call is TRBV30, the J call TRBJ1-3; 10 nucleotides agree with TRBD1. Germline V gene sequence: CDR1 GTSNPN, CDR2 SVGIG (reference sequence). The CDR3 covers 15 residues. V shed 3 bases, J shed 1 base, and the junction held 3 bases outside the gene matches. The CDR3 DNA is TGTGCCTGGAGCCCGGGACAGGGGTCTGGAAACACCATATATTTT. Residues: CAWSPGQGSGNTIYF.

V is TRBV6-5 and J is TRBJ1-2, with 8 bases fitting TRBD1. The CDR3 covers 13 residues. Trimming removed 8 bases from V and 4 bases from J; junction bases left unmatched: 6. Germline CDR1 and CDR2: MNHEY and SVGAGI. This chain's CDR3 is CASAGGAFYGYTF. The CDR3 DNA reads TGTGCCAGCGCAGGGGGCGCATTCTATGGCTACACCTTC.

The J gene is TRBJ2-5, the V gene TRBV4-2; D is undetermined. V was clipped by 0 bases and J by 1 base, with 9 bases between them. The V gene's germline CDR1 is LGHNA and CDR2 YNFKEQ. This CDR3 has 15 residues. The CDR3 DNA follows: TGTGCCAGCAGCCAAGAACCCAGATCCCAAGAGACCCAGTACTTC. Translation gives CASSQEPRSQETQYF.

J is TRBJ1-6 and V is TRBV20-1, with D possibly matching TRBD1 (5 bases). This CDR3 spans 13 amino acids. V was pared by 3 bases and J by 9 bases, with 12 bases between. Germline CDR1 DFQATT, CDR2 SNEGSKA (reference sequence). For the CDR3, the DNA is TGCAGTGCTAGTTCGCAGGGCGGTTCACCCCTCCACTTT. This sequence encodes CSASSQGGSPLHF.

This clone showed up just a few times. The CDR3 spells CATSDVGIAGVGRNEQFF. The CDR3 nucleotides are TGTGCCACCAGTGATGTGGGAATAGCGGGAGTGGGCCGCAATGAGCAGTTCTTC. V and J are TRBV24-1 and TRBJ2-1; 9 bases line up with TRBD2. This CDR3 contains 18 residues. Germline V gene lookup returns CDR1 KGHDR and CDR2 SFDVKD. V was pared by 3 bases and J by 6 bases, with 14 bases of the junction left unmatched.

The rearrangement joins TRBV4-1 to TRBJ1-2; 10 bases map to TRBD1. From germline, CDR1 is MGHRA and CDR2 YSYEKL. Germline trimming cut 4 bases from V and 5 bases from J; bases unmatched to any gene: 7. This CDR3 spans 15 amino acids. The DNA of the CDR3 is TGCGCCAGCAGCCCTGCCAGACAGGGGGCGTATGGCTACACCTTC. It yields the protein CASSPARQGAYGYTF.